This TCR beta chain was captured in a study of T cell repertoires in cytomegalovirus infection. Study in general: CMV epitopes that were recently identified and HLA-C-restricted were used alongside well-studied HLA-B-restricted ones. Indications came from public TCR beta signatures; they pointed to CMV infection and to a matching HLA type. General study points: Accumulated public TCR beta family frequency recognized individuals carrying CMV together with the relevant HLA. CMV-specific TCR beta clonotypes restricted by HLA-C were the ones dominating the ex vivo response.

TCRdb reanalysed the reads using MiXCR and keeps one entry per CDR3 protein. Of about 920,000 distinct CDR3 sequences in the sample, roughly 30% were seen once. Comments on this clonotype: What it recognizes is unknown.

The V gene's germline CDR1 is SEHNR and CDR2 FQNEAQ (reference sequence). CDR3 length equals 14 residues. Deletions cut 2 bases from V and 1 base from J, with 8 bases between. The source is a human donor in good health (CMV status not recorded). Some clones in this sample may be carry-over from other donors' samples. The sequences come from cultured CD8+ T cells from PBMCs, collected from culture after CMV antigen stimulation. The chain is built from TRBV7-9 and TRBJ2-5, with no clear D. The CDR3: CASSLKAVQETQYF. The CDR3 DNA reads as TGTGCCAGCAGCTTAAAGGCAGTCCAAGAGACCCAGTACTTC. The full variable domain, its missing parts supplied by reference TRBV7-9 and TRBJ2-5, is DTGVSQNPRHKITKRGQNVTFRCDPISEHNRLYWYRQTLGQGPEFLTYFQNEAQLEKSRLLSDRFSAERPKGSFSTLEIQRTEQGDSAMYLCASSLKAVQETQYFGPGTRLLVL.